These 14 T cell receptor beta chains originate from one sample sequenced in a study of T-cell memory formation after mild COVID-19. TCRdb reprocessed the 5' RACE reads with MiXCR, giving one entry per CDR3 protein. The table records about 400,000 distinct CDR3 sequences, 23% of them present only once. Source material: PBMCs or a T cell subset sorted from them (not recorded which). Source of these receptors: an adult woman who had mild COVID-19 (a few samples of this study predate the infection). Cell type and time point are not known.

This clonotype showed up just a few times. V and J are TRBV2 and TRBJ2-1; D is unclear. Germline loops: CDR1 SNHLY, CDR2 FYNNEI. The CDR3 has 14 residues. The V and J ends lost 4 bases and 9 bases respectively, with 16 bases between them. In DNA form, the CDR3 reads TGTGCCAGCAGTGCACGTCAGTCCTTCGGTGAGCAGTTCTTC. It yields the protein CASSARQSFGEQFF.

Ten or more counts support this clonotype. The J gene is TRBJ1-1, the V gene TRBV5-1; D ambiguous. Trimming cost V 4 bases and J 1 base, with 8 bases left between them. Germline loops: CDR1 SGHRS, CDR2 YFSETQ. CDR3 length: 13 amino acids. CDR3 sequence reads: CASSLFGNTEAFF. CDR3 in DNA: TGCGCCAGCAGCCTTTTTGGGAACACTGAAGCTTTCTTT. The variable domain in full, completed from reference TRBV5-1 and TRBJ1-1, reads KAGVTQTPRYLIKTRGQQVTLSCSPISGHRSVSWYQQTPGQGLQFLFEYFSETQRNKGNFPGRFSGRQFSNSRSEMNVSTLELGDSALYLCASSLFGNTEAFFGQGTRLTVV.

This clonotype was seen more than once but under ten times. The gene calls are TRBV6-2 or TRBV6-3 and TRBJ2-7; 8 bases match TRBD1. The CDR3 contains 16 residues. Germline lookup yields CDR1 MNHEY and CDR2 SVGEGT. V lost 0 bases, J lost 0 bases, and 4 bases stayed unmatched. For the CDR3, the DNA is TGTGCCAGCAGTTACTCGACAGGGGTCAACTCCTACGAGCAGTACTTC. Translation: CASSYSTGVNSYEQYF.

This clonotype was picked up a small number of times. The V and J genes are TRBV5-1 and TRBJ2-2; D gene uncertain. V was cut by 0 bases and J by 7 bases, with 4 bases left in between. CDR3 length: 12 amino acids. Germline loops: CDR1 SGHRS, CDR2 YFSETQ. CDR3 sequence: CASSLDGGELFF. The CDR3 DNA follows: TGCGCCAGCAGCTTGGATGGCGGGGAGCTGTTTTTT.

In its sample, this clonotype was seen a few times. The chain has TRBV29-1 and TRBJ2-1, with D perhaps TRBD1 (5 bases). V lost 5 bases and J 9 bases, leaving 14 bases between the germline ends. The CDR3 extends over 12 amino acids. Germline V gives CDR1 SQVTM, CDR2 ANQGSEA. CDR3 amino acids: CSVLNQGGEQFF. DNA for the CDR3: TGCAGCGTTCTCAATCAGGGCGGTGAGCAGTTCTTC.

V is TRBV11-2 and J is TRBJ2-2, with D possibly being TRBD2 (5 bases). The CDR3 runs 15 residues. Germline CDR1 reads SGHAT; CDR2 reads FQNNGV. V was trimmed by 5 bases and J by 6 bases, leaving 16 bases between them. The CDR3 is CASSLNSESAGELFF. The CDR3 nucleotides are TGTGCCAGCAGCCTAAATAGCGAGAGTGCCGGGGAGCTGTTTTTT. Full variable domain (missing parts from reference TRBV11-2 and TRBJ2-2): EAGVAQSPRYKIIEKRQSVAFWCNPISGHATLYWYQQILGQGPKLLIQFQNNGVVDDSQLPKDRFSAERLKGVDSTLKIQPAKLEDSAVYLCASSLNSESAGELFFGEGSRLTVL.

This chain joins TRBV10-3 and TRBJ1-1; a possible D gene is TRBD1 (5 bases). Looked up from germline, CDR1 is ENHRY and CDR2 is SYGVKD. The CDR3 runs to 14 residues. V was clipped by 3 bases and J by 6 bases, with 14 bases between them. The CDR3 loop reads CAISDGGRRPEAFF. For the CDR3, the DNA is TGTGCCATCAGTGACGGGGGAAGGAGGCCTGAAGCTTTCTTT.

V and J are TRBV5-1 and TRBJ1-1; D gene ambiguous. This CDR3 is built from 13 residues. Germline assignment: CDR1 SGHRS and CDR2 YFSETQ. V lost 0 bases and J lost 4, with 7 bases in between. CDR3 bases: TGCGCCAGCAGCTTGGCAAGTTTCACTGAAGCTTTCTTT. Protein sequence: CASSLASFTEAFF.

This clonotype showed up just a few times. V usage is TRBV5-1 and J usage is TRBJ2-1; possibly TRBD2 for D (5 bases). Germline V gene sequence: CDR1 SGHRS, CDR2 YFSETQ. CDR3 length: 14 residues. Trimming removed 4 bases from V and 4 bases from J, with 12 bases in between. This chain's CDR3 is CASSRGSRYNEQFF. The CDR3 DNA follows: TGCGCCAGCAGCCGGGGTTCGAGGTACAATGAGCAGTTCTTC. Full variable domain (outside the CDR3, taken from reference TRBV5-1 and TRBJ2-1): KAGVTQTPRYLIKTRGQQVTLSCSPISGHRSVSWYQQTPGQGLQFLFEYFSETQRNKGNFPGRFSGRQFSNSRSEMNVSTLELGDSALYLCASSRGSRYNEQFFGPGTRLTVL.

This rearrangement joins TRBV13 to TRBJ1-2; unclear D gene. Germline lookup yields CDR1 PRHDT and CDR2 FYEKMQ (reference sequence). The CDR3 spans 14 residues. Between the trimmed V and J ends, which lost 4 bases and 6 bases, there was a span of 15 bases. The CDR3 region is CASSSLDLWDGYTF. Written as DNA, the CDR3 is TGTGCCAGCAGCTCCCTCGATCTGTGGGATGGCTACACCTTC. The full variable domain, in which reference TRBV13 and TRBJ1-2 provide the parts outside the CDR3, is AAGVIQSPRHLIKEKRETATLKCYPIPRHDTVYWYQQGPGQDPQFLISFYEKMQSDKGSIPDRFSAQQFSDYHSELNMSSLELGDSALYFCASSSLDLWDGYTFGSGTRLTVV.

The rearrangement uses TRBV7-9 and TRBJ1-1; D call uncertain. The CDR3 is made up of 11 amino acids. V was shortened by 7 bases and J by 5 bases, with 8 bases between the two germline ends. The germline gives CDR1 SEHNR, CDR2 FQNEAQ (reference sequence). CDR3 residues: CASTMGTEAFF. The CDR3 nucleotides read TGTGCCAGCACAATGGGAACTGAAGCTTTCTTT.

This clonotype was seen more than once but under ten times. This chain uses TRBV29-1 with TRBJ2-7, with a tentative D call TRBD1 (6 bases). Germline V gene lookup returns CDR1 SQVTM and CDR2 ANQGSEA. This CDR3 is built from 12 residues. Trimming stripped 4 bases from V and 4 bases from J, with 11 bases between. In DNA form, the CDR3 reads TGCAGCGTTGTGGCAGGGACATACGAGCAGTACTTC. Its translation is CSVVAGTYEQYF.

V is TRBV5-1 and J is TRBJ2-1; D tentatively fits TRBD1 or TRBD2 (5 bases each). Between the trimmed V and J ends, which lost 0 bases and 11 bases, there was a span of 18 bases. The CDR3 has 15 residues. The V gene's germline CDR1 is SGHRS and CDR2 YFSETQ. The CDR3 reads CASSLGVGRDPKQFF. In nucleotides, the CDR3 is TGCGCCAGCAGCTTGGGGGTGGGACGGGACCCCAAGCAGTTCTTC.

This clonotype was detected a few times. This sequence joins TRBV3-1 and TRBJ1-1; no reliable D call. This CDR3 spans 16 amino acids. Germline CDR1 and CDR2: LGHDT and YNNKEL (reference sequence). The V and J ends lost 0 bases and 4 bases respectively, with 15 bases between them. In nucleotides, the CDR3 is TGTGCCAGCAGCCAAGAGGCTGTGGGCGGGGTCACTGAAGCTTTCTTT. Translated, it gives CASSQEAVGGVTEAFF.